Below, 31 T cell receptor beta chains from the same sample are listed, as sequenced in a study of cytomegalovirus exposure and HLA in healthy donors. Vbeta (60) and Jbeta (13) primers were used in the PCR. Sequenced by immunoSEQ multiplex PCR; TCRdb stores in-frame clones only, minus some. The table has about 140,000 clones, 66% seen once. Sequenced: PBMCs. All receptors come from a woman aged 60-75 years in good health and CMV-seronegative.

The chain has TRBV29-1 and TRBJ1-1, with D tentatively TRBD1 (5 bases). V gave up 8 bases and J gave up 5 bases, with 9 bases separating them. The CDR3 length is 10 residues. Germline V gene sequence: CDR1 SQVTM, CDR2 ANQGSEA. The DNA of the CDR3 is TGCAGCTGGGGGAGGACTGAAGCTTTCTTT. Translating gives CSWGRTEAFF.

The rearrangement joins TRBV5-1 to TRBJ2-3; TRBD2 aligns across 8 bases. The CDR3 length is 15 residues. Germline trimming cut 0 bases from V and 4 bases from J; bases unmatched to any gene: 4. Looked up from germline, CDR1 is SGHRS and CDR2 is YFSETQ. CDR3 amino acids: CASSLGGGSADTQYF. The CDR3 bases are TGCGCCAGCAGCTTGGGCGGGGGGAGTGCAGATACGCAGTATTTT.

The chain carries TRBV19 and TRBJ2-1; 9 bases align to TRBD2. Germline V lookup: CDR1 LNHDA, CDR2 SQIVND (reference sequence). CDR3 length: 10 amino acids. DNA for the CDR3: TGTTCTAGCGGGAACAATGAGCAGTTCTTC. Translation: CSSGNNEQFF.

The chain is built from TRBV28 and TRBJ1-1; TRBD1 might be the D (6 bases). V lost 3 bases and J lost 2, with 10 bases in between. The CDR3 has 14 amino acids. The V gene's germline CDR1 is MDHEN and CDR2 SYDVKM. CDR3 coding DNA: TGTGCCAGCAGTTTGAAACAGGGAAACACTGAAGCTTTCTTT. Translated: CASSLKQGNTEAFF. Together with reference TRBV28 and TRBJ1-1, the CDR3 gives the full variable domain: DVKVTQSSRYLVKRTGEKVFLECVQDMDHENMFWYRQDPGLGLRLIYFSYDVKMKEKGDIPEGYSVSREKKERFSLILESASTNQTSMYLCASSLKQGNTEAFFGQGTRLTVV.

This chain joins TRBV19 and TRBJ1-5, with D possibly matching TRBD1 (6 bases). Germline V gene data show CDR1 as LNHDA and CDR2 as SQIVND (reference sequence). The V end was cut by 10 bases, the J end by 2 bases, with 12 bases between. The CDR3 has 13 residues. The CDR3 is CAKLQGCNQPQHF. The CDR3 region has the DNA TGTGCCAAATTACAGGGCTGCAATCAGCCCCAGCATTTT.

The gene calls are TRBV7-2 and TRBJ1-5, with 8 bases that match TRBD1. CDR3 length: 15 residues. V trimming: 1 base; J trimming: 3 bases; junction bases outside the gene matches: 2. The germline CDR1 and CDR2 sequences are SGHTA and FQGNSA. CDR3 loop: CASSLGQGFNQPQHF. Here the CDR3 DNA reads TGTGCCAGCAGCTTAGGACAGGGGTTCAATCAGCCCCAGCATTTT.

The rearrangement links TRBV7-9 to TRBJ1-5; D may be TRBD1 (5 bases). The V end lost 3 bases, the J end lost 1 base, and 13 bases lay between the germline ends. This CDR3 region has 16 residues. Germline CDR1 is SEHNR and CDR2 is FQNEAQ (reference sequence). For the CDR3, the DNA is TGTGCCAGCAGCTTCGGGGGAGGTGGAAGCAATCAGCCCCAGCATTTT. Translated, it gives CASSFGGGGSNQPQHF.

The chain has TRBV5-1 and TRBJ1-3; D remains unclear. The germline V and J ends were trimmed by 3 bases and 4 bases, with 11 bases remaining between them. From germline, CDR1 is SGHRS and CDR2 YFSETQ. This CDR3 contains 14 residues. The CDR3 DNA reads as TGCGCCAGCAGCTCGACAAGTCCAGGAAACACCATATATTTT. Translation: CASSSTSPGNTIYF.

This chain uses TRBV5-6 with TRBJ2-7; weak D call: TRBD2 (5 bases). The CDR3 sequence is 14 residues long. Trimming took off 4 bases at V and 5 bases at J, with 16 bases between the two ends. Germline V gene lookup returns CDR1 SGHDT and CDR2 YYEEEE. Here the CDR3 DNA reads TGTGCCAGCAGCACCTTATCGCCCGGGGACGAGCAGTACTTC. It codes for CASSTLSPGDEQYF.

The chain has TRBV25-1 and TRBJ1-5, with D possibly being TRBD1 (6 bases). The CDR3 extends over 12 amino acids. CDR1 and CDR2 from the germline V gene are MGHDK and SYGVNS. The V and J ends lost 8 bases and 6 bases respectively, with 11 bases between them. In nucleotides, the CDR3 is TGTGCCAGCGATACAGGGTTTCAGCCCCAGCATTTT. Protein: CASDTGFQPQHF.

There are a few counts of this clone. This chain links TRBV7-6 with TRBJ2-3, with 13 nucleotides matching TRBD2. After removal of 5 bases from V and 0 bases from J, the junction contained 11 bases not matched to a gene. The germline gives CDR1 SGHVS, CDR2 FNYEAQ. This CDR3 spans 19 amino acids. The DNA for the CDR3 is TGTGCCAGCAGCCCTAGGGCGGGACTAGCGGGGTCTAGCACAGATACGCAGTATTTT. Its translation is CASSPRAGLAGSSTDTQYF.

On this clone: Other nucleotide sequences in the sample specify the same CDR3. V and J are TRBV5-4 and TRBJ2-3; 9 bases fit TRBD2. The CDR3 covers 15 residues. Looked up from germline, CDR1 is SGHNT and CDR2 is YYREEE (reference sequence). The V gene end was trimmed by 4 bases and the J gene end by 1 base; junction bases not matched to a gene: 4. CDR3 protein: CASSLRTSGTDTQYF. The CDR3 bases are TGTGCCAGCAGCCTGAGGACTAGCGGCACAGATACGCAGTATTTT. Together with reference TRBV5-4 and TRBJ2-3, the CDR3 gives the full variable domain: ETGVTQSPTHLIKTRGQQVTLRCSSQSGHNTVSWYQQALGQGPQFIFQYYREEENGRGNFPPRFSGLQFPNYSSELNVNALELDDSALYLCASSLRTSGTDTQYFGPGTRLTVL.

CDR3 sequence (DNA): TGTGCCAGCAGCCAAGACAGCGGGACCTACAATGAGCAGTTCTTC. Encoded protein: CASSQDSGTYNEQFF. The J gene is TRBJ2-1, the V gene TRBV11-2; TRBD2 matches 7 bases. The germline gives CDR1 SGHAT, CDR2 FQNNGV. Unmatched junction bases numbered 6, after V lost 5 bases and J lost 2 bases. The CDR3 totals 15 residues. Full variable domain (rest looked up from reference TRBV11-2 and TRBJ2-1): EAGVAQSPRYKIIEKRQSVAFWCNPISGHATLYWYQQILGQGPKLLIQFQNNGVVDDSQLPKDRFSAERLKGVDSTLKIQPAKLEDSAVYLCASSQDSGTYNEQFFGPGTRLTVL.

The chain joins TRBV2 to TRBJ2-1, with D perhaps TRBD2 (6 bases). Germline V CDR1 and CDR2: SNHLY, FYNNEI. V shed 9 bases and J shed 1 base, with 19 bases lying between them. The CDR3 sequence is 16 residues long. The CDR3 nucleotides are TGTGCCAGTTCCCCAGGCGGGATCGCATCCTACAATGAGCAGTTCTTC. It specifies CASSPGGIASYNEQFF. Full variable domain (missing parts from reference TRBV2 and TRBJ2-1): EPEVTQTPSHQVTQMGQEVILRCVPISNHLYFYWYRQILGQKVEFLVSFYNNEISEKSEIFDDQFSVERPDGSNFTLKIRSTKLEDSAMYFCASSPGGIASYNEQFFGPGTRLTVL.

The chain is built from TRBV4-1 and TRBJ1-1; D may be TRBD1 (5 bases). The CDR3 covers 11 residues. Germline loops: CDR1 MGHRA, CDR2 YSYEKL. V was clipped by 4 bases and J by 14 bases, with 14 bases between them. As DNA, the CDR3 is TGCGCCAGCAGCCCTGGGGGAGGGGCCTTCTTT. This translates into CASSPGGGAFF.

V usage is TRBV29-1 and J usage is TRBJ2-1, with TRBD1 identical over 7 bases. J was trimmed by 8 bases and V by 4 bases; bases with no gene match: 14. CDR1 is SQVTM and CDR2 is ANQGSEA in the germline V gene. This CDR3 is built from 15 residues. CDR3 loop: CSVAIRQGPVDEQFF. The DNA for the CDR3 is TGCAGCGTTGCCATTCGACAGGGACCGGTTGATGAGCAGTTCTTC.

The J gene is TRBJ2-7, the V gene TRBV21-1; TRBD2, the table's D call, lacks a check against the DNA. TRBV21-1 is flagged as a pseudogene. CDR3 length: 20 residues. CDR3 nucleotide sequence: TGTGCCAGCAGCAATTCCCCCTCCTTGAGCGGGAGGGCCCAGTCCTACGAGCAGTACTTC. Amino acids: CASSNSPSLSGRAQSYEQYF.

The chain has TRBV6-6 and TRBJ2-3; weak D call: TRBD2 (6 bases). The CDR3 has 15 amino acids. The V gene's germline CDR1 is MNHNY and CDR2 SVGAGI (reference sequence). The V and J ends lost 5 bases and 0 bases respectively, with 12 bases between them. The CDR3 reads CASSTNRGSTDTQYF. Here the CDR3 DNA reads TGTGCCAGCAGTACGAACCGGGGGAGCACAGATACGCAGTATTTT.

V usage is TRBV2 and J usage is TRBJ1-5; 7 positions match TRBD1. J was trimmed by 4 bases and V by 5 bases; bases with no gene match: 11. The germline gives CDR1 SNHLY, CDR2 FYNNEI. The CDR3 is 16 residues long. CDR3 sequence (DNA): TGTGCCAGCAGTCTTAAAGACAGGGTAATAAATCAGCCCCAGCATTTT. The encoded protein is CASSLKDRVINQPQHF.

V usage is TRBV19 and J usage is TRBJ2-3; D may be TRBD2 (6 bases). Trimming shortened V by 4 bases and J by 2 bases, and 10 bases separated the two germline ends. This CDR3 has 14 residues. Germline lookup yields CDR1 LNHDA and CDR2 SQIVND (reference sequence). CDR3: CASSSGADTDTQYF. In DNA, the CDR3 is TGTGCCAGTAGTAGCGGGGCCGACACAGATACGCAGTATTTT.

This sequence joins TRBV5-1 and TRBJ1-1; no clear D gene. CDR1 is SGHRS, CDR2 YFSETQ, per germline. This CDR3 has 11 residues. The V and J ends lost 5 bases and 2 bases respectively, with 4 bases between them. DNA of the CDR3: TGCGCCAGCAGTCGTAACACTGAAGCTTTCTTT. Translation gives CASSRNTEAFF.

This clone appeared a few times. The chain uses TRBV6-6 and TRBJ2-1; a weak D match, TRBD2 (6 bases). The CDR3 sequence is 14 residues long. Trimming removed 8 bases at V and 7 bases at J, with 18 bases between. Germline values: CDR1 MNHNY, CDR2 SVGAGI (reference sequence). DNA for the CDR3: TGTGCCAGCGGGAGCCCCGGGAGATGGAATGAGCAGTTCTTC. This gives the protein CASGSPGRWNEQFF.

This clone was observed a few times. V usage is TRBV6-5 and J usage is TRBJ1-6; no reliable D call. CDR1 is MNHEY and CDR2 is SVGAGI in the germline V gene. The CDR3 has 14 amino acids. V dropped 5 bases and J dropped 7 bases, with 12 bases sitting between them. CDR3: CASSASTRNSPLHF. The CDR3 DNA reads TGTGCCAGCAGTGCGTCGACTCGGAATTCACCCCTCCACTTT.

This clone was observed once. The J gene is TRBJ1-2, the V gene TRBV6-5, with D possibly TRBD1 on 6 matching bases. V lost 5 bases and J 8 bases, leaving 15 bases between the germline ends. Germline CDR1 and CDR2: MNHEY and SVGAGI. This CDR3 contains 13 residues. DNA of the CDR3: TGTGCCAGCAGTGATCCGCAGGGGCAGGGCTACACCTTC. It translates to CASSDPQGQGYTF.

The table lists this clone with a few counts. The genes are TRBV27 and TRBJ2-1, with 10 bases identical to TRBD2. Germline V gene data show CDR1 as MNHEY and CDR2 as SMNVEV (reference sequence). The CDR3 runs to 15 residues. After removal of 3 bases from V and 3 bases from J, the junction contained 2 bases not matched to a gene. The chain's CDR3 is CASSFLAGGYNEQFF. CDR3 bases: TGTGCCAGCAGTTTTTTAGCGGGAGGCTACAATGAGCAGTTCTTC.

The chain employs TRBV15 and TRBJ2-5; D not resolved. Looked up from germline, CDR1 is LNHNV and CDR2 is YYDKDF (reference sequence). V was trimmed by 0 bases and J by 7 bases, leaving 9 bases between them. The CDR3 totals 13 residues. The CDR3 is CATSRDPTGTQYF. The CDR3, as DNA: TGTGCCACCAGCAGAGATCCTACGGGGACCCAGTACTTC.

CDR3 nucleotide sequence: TGTGCCAGCAGGAGGACAGCCGACACCGGGGAGCTGTTTTTT. Protein: CASRRTADTGELFF. The chain joins TRBV6-5 to TRBJ2-2, with D possibly matching TRBD1 (6 bases). Trimming shortened V by 6 bases and J by 3 bases, and 11 bases separated the two germline ends. The CDR3 consists of 14 residues. The germline V gene encodes CDR1 MNHEY and CDR2 SVGAGI.

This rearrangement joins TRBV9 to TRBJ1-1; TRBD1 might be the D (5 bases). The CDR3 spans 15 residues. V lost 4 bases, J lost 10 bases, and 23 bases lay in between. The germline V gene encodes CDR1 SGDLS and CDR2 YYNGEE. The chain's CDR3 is CASSLSGDSRTGAFF. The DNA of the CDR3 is TGTGCCAGCAGCCTTAGTGGGGACTCCCGGACGGGAGCTTTCTTT.

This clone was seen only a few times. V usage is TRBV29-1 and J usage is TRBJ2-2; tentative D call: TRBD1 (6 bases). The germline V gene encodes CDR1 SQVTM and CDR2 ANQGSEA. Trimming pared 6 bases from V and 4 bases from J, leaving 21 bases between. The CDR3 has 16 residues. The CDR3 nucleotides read TGCAGCGTGAGGGGACAAGGAACTCGGGGCACCGGGGAGCTGTTTTTT. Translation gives CSVRGQGTRGTGELFF.

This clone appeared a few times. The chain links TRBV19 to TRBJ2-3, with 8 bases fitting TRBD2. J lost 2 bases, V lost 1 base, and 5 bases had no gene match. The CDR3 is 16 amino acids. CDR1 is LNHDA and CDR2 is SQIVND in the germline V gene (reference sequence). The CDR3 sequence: CASSIGASGPTDTQYF. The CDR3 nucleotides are TGTGCCAGTAGTATAGGGGCTAGCGGGCCCACAGATACGCAGTATTTT.

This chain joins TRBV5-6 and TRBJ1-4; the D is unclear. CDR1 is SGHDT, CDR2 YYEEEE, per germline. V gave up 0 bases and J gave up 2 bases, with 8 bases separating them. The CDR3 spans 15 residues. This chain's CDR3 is CASSLDEATNEKLFF. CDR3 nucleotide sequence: TGTGCCAGCAGCTTGGATGAGGCCACTAATGAAAAACTGTTTTTT. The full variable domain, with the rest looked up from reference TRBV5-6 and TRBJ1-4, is DAGVTQSPTHLIKTRGQQVTLRCSPKSGHDTVSWYQQALGQGPQFIFQYYEEEERQRGNFPDRFSGHQFPNYSSELNVNALLLGDSALYLCASSLDEATNEKLFFGSGTQLSVL.